The clone carrying this T cell receptor (beta chain) has just one count. The target antigen is unknown. The sample belongs to a study of CD8 T cell repertoires and HIV-1 epitope variants. The CDR3 loop spans 13 amino acids. Deletions cut 5 bases from V and 1 base from J, with 8 bases between. The germline V gene encodes CDR1 MNHEY and CDR2 SMNVEV (reference sequence). Sequenced by immunoSEQ multiplex PCR; TCRdb stores in-frame clones only, minus some. The sample has almost 6,000 clones; about 65% are singletons. The gene calls are TRBV27 and TRBJ1-1, with D unclear. The sequencing input was cultured CD8+ T cells derived from PBMCs. The receptor comes from a male donor with HIV. CDR3 nucleotides: TGTGCCAGCAGTCTAGACTGGAACACTGAAGCTTTCTTT. Translation: CASSLDWNTEAFF.